The next 11 T cell receptor beta chains were all read from a single sample in a study of a mutant IDH1 vaccine in newly diagnosed glioma. Time point of the sample: baseline, week 1 (first vaccination visit). Treatment denoted: pre-vaccination baseline after standard-of-care therapy. This table comes from immunoSEQ multiplex PCR, and its TCRdb copy is limited to in-frame clones, with some not included. The sample includes about 30,000 clones, more than 65% of them seen just once. The material sequenced was PBMCs, taken from a glioma patient treated with radiotherapy, temozolomide or both. The source of these receptors is a man aged 30 to 39 with glioma.

The CDR3 nucleotides are TGTGCCTGGAGTCTTACCCAGGGGCGCTCACCCCTCCACTTT. Its protein product is CAWSLTQGRSPLHF. V is TRBV30 and J is TRBJ1-6, with TRBD1 as a possible D gene (6 bases). Trimming cost V 2 bases and J 10 bases, with 15 bases left between them. CDR1 is GTSNPN, CDR2 SVGIG, per germline (reference sequence). The CDR3 runs 14 residues.

V usage is TRBV10-1 and J usage is TRBJ1-1; D is unclear. Germline loops: CDR1 WNHNN, CDR2 SYGVQD (reference sequence). The CDR3 spans 12 residues. The germline V and J ends were trimmed by 6 bases and 3 bases, with 8 bases remaining between them. The DNA for the CDR3 is TGCGCCAGCAGCCAAGGGTACACTGAAGCTTTCTTT. Translating it yields CASSQGYTEAFF.

The chain links TRBV10-3 to TRBJ1-5, with no clear D. The CDR3 length is 15 residues. Trimming cost V 0 bases and J 1 base, with 7 bases left between them. Per the germline V gene, CDR1 is ENHRY and CDR2 is SYGVKD. This CDR3 is CAISESGGSNQPQHF. Here the CDR3 DNA reads TGTGCCATCAGTGAGTCAGGTGGGAGCAATCAGCCCCAGCATTTT.

The chain recombines TRBV25-1 with TRBJ1-3, with D unclear. This CDR3 has 18 residues. Germline V CDR1 and CDR2: MGHDK, SYGVNS. The V gene lost 7 bases and the J gene lost 0 bases, with 22 bases spanning the gap. The CDR3 region is CASTTRRLYWSSGNTIYF. The CDR3 region has the DNA TGTGCCAGCACCACCCGAAGGCTTTACTGGAGCTCTGGAAACACCATATATTTT.

V is TRBV27 and J is TRBJ2-4, with D tentatively TRBD2 (5 bases). Trimming left V 3 bases short and J 0 bases short, with 12 bases between. The CDR3 has 16 residues. CDR1 MNHEY and CDR2 SMNVEV come from the germline V gene (reference sequence). The CDR3 nucleotides are TGTGCCAGCAGTTTGTCCGGGGAATTAGCCAAAAACATTCAGTACTTC. It encodes CASSLSGELAKNIQYF.

The chain links TRBV28 to TRBJ1-1, with D perhaps matching TRBD1 (6 bases). Between the trimmed V and J ends, which lost 3 bases and 2 bases, there was a span of 10 bases. CDR1 is MDHEN, CDR2 SYDVKM, per germline. The CDR3 has 14 residues. Here the CDR3 DNA reads TGTGCCAGCAGTTTTGGGGACACCAACACTGAAGCTTTCTTT. It encodes CASSFGDTNTEAFF.

J is TRBJ1-2 and V is TRBV5-1; D gene unclear. Trimming stripped 1 base from V and 8 bases from J, with 15 bases between. This CDR3 region has 14 residues. Per germline, CDR1 SGHRS and CDR2 YFSETQ. The CDR3 protein is CASSLTTDTRGYTF. DNA for the CDR3: TGCGCCAGCAGCTTGACCACAGACACTCGGGGCTACACCTTC.

This clone was recorded once. This rearrangement joins TRBV7-2 to TRBJ2-7; D may be TRBD1 or TRBD2 (5 bases each). The length of the CDR3 is 14 residues. The V end lost 5 bases, the J end lost 2 bases, and 13 bases lay between the germline ends. The germline V gene has CDR1 SGHTA and CDR2 FQGNSA. This CDR3 reads CASSLGTQAYEQYF. The CDR3 coding sequence is TGTGCCAGCAGCCTCGGGACCCAGGCCTACGAGCAGTACTTC. The whole variable domain, filled in from reference TRBV7-2 and TRBJ2-7, reads GAGVSQSPSNKVTEKGKDVELRCDPISGHTALYWYRQSLGQGLEFLIYFQGNSAPDKSGLPSDRFSAERTGGSVSTLTIQRTQQEDSAVYLCASSLGTQAYEQYFGPGTRLTVT.

The chain carries TRBV27 and TRBJ2-5; 8 positions agree with TRBD2. CDR1 is MNHEY, CDR2 SMNVEV, per germline (reference sequence). Trimming cost V 6 bases and J 3 bases; bases outside gene matches: 3. This CDR3 region has 13 residues. The CDR3 loop is CASSQLAEETQYF. CDR3 nucleotide sequence: TGTGCCAGCAGCCAACTAGCGGAAGAGACCCAGTACTTC.

The rearrangement uses TRBV5-1 and TRBJ2-2, with D possibly being TRBD2 (6 bases). The V end was cut by 3 bases, the J end by 9 bases, with 21 bases between. CDR3 length: 16 residues. The germline gives CDR1 SGHRS, CDR2 YFSETQ. As DNA, the CDR3 is TGCGCCAGCAGCTCGGAGAGCGGGCGTCTCGCAAGGGAGCTGTTTTTT. Protein: CASSSESGRLARELFF.

V is TRBV19 and J is TRBJ2-2; D may be TRBD1 (6 bases). Trimming removed 7 bases at V and 2 bases at J, with 11 bases between. Germline CDR1 LNHDA, CDR2 SQIVND (reference sequence). The CDR3 length is 14 residues. Written as DNA, the CDR3 is TGTGCCAGTATGGGGGCACGAAACACCGGGGAGCTGTTTTTT. Its protein is CASMGARNTGELFF.